This is a list of T cell receptor beta chains from one sample in a study of cytomegalovirus exposure and HLA in healthy donors. Only in-frame clones appear in the TCRdb table, and some are missing; sequencing was by immunoSEQ multiplex PCR. The sample includes 110,000 to 150,000 clones, more than 70% of them seen just once. Specimen: PBMCs. The source of these receptors is a middle-aged woman in good health and CMV-seronegative. Both conserved end residues are part of each CDR3. The order of the fields is clone size, J gene, V gene, D gene, CDR3 protein, CDR3 DNA. A D gene is named only where the DNA matches it firmly. A clone size is listed for some rows: how often the clone was seen (once, few, many), or a class if it is expanded.

abundance: .
j_gene: TRBJ2-7
v_gene: TRBV6-1
d_gene: TRBD2
CDR3aa: CASSGRTSGLYEQYF
CDR3nt: TGTGCCAGCAGTGGGCGGACTAGCGGACTCTACGAGCAGTACTTC

abundance: .
j_gene: TRBJ1-5
v_gene: TRBV6-1
d_gene: .
CDR3aa: CASSEQDQPQHF
CDR3nt: TGTGCCAGCAGTGAACAGGATCAGCCCCAGCATTTT

abundance: few
j_gene: TRBJ2-1
v_gene: TRBV4-1
d_gene: TRBD2
CDR3aa: CASSQGGRAKRGGYNEQFF
CDR3nt: TGCGCCAGCAGCCAAGGCGGGAGGGCCAAGAGGGGAGGCTACAATGAGCAGTTCTTC

abundance: .
j_gene: TRBJ1-2
v_gene: TRBV29-1
d_gene: TRBD1
CDR3aa: CSVPPGQGRHGYTF
CDR3nt: TGCAGCGTACCGCCGGGACAGGGAAGACATGGCTACACCTTC

abundance: .
j_gene: TRBJ2-5
v_gene: TRBV27
d_gene: TRBD2
CDR3aa: CASRLAGGYQETQYF
CDR3nt: TGTGCCAGCAGGTTAGCGGGAGGGTACCAAGAGACCCAGTACTTC

abundance: .
j_gene: TRBJ1-2
v_gene: TRBV5-6
d_gene: .
CDR3aa: CASSLGGSGQYYGYTF
CDR3nt: TGTGCCAGCAGCTTAGGGGGTTCAGGGCAATACTATGGCTACACCTTC

abundance: .
j_gene: TRBJ1-2
v_gene: TRBV6-5
d_gene: .
CDR3aa: CATLPQGGGVVGYTF
CDR3nt: TGTGCCACCCTCCCTCAGGGAGGAGGTGTAGTTGGCTACACCTTC

abundance: .
j_gene: TRBJ2-7
v_gene: TRBV5-5
d_gene: TRBD1
CDR3aa: CASSYLGTGGAASEQYF
CDR3nt: TGTGCCAGCAGCTATTTGGGGACAGGGGGCGCAGCTAGCGAGCAGTACTTC

abundance: many
j_gene: TRBJ2-7
v_gene: TRBV30
d_gene: TRBD1
CDR3aa: CAWSRGQGAEQYF
CDR3nt: TGTGCCTGGAGTAGGGGACAGGGAGCCGAGCAGTACTTC

abundance: .
j_gene: TRBJ1-1
v_gene: TRBV2
d_gene: .
CDR3aa: CASTRDGAEAFF
CDR3nt: TGTGCCAGCACCCGAGATGGGGCGGAAGCTTTCTTT

abundance: .
j_gene: TRBJ2-3
v_gene: TRBV4-1
d_gene: .
CDR3aa: CASSLTAAGGDTQYF
CDR3nt: TGCGCCAGCAGCCTTACGGCAGCGGGTGGAGATACGCAGTATTTT

abundance: once
j_gene: TRBJ1-2
v_gene: TRBV18
d_gene: .
CDR3aa: CASSPKDQGLGYGYTF
CDR3nt: TGTGCCAGCTCACCAAAGGACCAGGGGCTCGGCTATGGCTACACCTTC

abundance: .
j_gene: TRBJ1-2
v_gene: TRBV6-5
d_gene: .
CDR3aa: CASSYRKRNYGYTF
CDR3nt: TGTGCCAGCAGTTACCGAAAGCGAAACTATGGCTACACCTTC

abundance: few
j_gene: TRBJ2-3
v_gene: TRBV10-3
d_gene: .
CDR3aa: CAISTESDTQYF
CDR3nt: TGTGCCATCAGTACTGAGTCAGATACGCAGTATTTT

abundance: .
j_gene: TRBJ2-7
v_gene: TRBV5-5
d_gene: TRBD1
CDR3aa: CASSWGTGAPGEQYF
CDR3nt: TGTGCCAGCAGCTGGGGGACAGGTGCCCCGGGGGAGCAGTACTTC

abundance: .
j_gene: TRBJ1-1
v_gene: TRBV5-1
d_gene: .
CDR3aa: CASSLTGSNTEAFF
CDR3nt: TGCGCCAGCAGCTTGACAGGTTCGAACACTGAAGCTTTCTTT

abundance: .
j_gene: TRBJ2-1
v_gene: TRBV9
d_gene: TRBD2
CDR3aa: CASSVYGGGLGEQFF
CDR3nt: TGTGCCAGCAGCGTATACGGGGGGGGCCTAGGTGAGCAGTTCTTC

abundance: .
j_gene: TRBJ2-7
v_gene: TRBV10-1
d_gene: .
CDR3aa: CASSGQVNYEQYF
CDR3nt: TGCGCCAGCAGTGGACAGGTAAACTACGAGCAGTACTTC

abundance: .
j_gene: TRBJ2-5
v_gene: TRBV6-5
d_gene: TRBD1
CDR3aa: CASSYSGQFRGETQYF
CDR3nt: TGTGCCAGCAGTTACTCGGGACAGTTTAGAGGGGAGACCCAGTACTTC

abundance: .
j_gene: TRBJ1-2
v_gene: TRBV21-1
d_gene: .
CDR3aa: CASSPLGACLGYTF
CDR3nt: TGTGCCAGCAGCCCCCTGGGGGCTTGTCTTGGCTACACCTTC

abundance: once
j_gene: TRBJ2-7
v_gene: TRBV29-1
d_gene: TRBD1
CDR3aa: CSVSGTGTSYEQYF
CDR3nt: TGCAGCGTTTCGGGGACAGGGACCTCCTACGAGCAGTACTTC

abundance: .
j_gene: TRBJ1-4
v_gene: TRBV10-1
d_gene: .
CDR3aa: CASSERRGANEKLFF
CDR3nt: TGCGCCAGCAGTGAAAGACGGGGGGCTAATGAAAAACTGTTTTTT

abundance: .
j_gene: TRBJ1-5
v_gene: TRBV4-1
d_gene: .
CDR3aa: CASSQVGGFGLQPQHF
CDR3nt: TGCGCCAGCAGCCAAGTCGGGGGGTTTGGGTTGCAGCCCCAGCATTTT

abundance: .
j_gene: TRBJ2-7
v_gene: TRBV5-1
d_gene: TRBD1
CDR3aa: CASSLEGQGIVQYF
CDR3nt: TGCGCCAGCAGCTTGGAAGGACAGGGGATTGTGCAGTACTTC

abundance: .
j_gene: TRBJ1-1
v_gene: TRBV4-1
d_gene: .
CDR3aa: CASSRPDRYTEAFF
CDR3nt: TGCGCCAGCAGCCGGCCCGACAGGTACACTGAAGCTTTCTTT

abundance: .
j_gene: TRBJ1-2
v_gene: TRBV18
d_gene: .
CDR3aa: CASSPLARTENYGYTF
CDR3nt: TGTGCCAGCTCACCTCTCGCCCGGACAGAGAACTATGGCTACACCTTC

abundance: .
j_gene: TRBJ2-1
v_gene: TRBV6-1
d_gene: .
CDR3aa: CASSVTGSSEQFF
CDR3nt: TGTGCCAGCAGTGTCACAGGGTCCTCTGAGCAGTTCTTC

abundance: .
j_gene: TRBJ1-5
v_gene: TRBV6-5
d_gene: .
CDR3aa: CASSYSRDQPQHF
CDR3nt: TGTGCCAGCAGTTACTCGAGGGATCAGCCCCAGCATTTT

abundance: .
j_gene: TRBJ2-5
v_gene: TRBV14
d_gene: TRBD2
CDR3aa: CASSRRGEETQYF
CDR3nt: TGTGCCAGCAGCCGGCGGGGGGAAGAGACCCAGTACTTC

abundance: .
j_gene: TRBJ1-2
v_gene: TRBV28
d_gene: TRBD1
CDR3aa: CASSSGQGYGYTF
CDR3nt: TGTGCCAGCAGTTCCGGACAGGGCTATGGCTACACCTTC

abundance: .
j_gene: TRBJ2-3
v_gene: TRBV18
d_gene: .
CDR3aa: CASSLSAPRGGADTQYF
CDR3nt: TGTGCCAGCTCACTTTCGGCCCCCAGGGGAGGGGCAGATACGCAGTATTTT

abundance: .
j_gene: TRBJ2-7
v_gene: TRBV14
d_gene: .
CDR3aa: CASGTFAYEQYF
CDR3nt: TGTGCCAGCGGGACTTTTGCATACGAGCAGTACTTC

abundance: .
j_gene: TRBJ2-7
v_gene: TRBV18
d_gene: TRBD1
CDR3aa: CASSPQWDREQYF
CDR3nt: TGTGCCAGCTCACCACAATGGGACAGGGAGCAGTACTTC

abundance: few
j_gene: TRBJ2-2
v_gene: TRBV5-1
d_gene: TRBD1
CDR3aa: CASSLGQGFGELFF
CDR3nt: TGCGCCAGCAGCTTGGGACAGGGGTTCGGGGAGCTGTTTTTT

abundance: .
j_gene: TRBJ1-6
v_gene: TRBV7-9
d_gene: .
CDR3aa: CAIHRDKHNSPLHF
CDR3nt: TGTGCCATCCACCGGGACAAGCATAATTCACCCCTCCACTTT

abundance: .
j_gene: TRBJ1-1
v_gene: TRBV19
d_gene: .
CDR3aa: CASSIVIWAGAMNTEAFF
CDR3nt: TGTGCCAGTAGTATAGTAATCTGGGCAGGGGCCATGAACACTGAAGCTTTCTTT

abundance: .
j_gene: TRBJ2-5
v_gene: TRBV2
d_gene: .
CDR3aa: CASSLTRLAQETQYF
CDR3nt: TGTGCCAGCAGTCTTACTAGATTAGCTCAAGAGACCCAGTACTTC

abundance: .
j_gene: TRBJ1-2
v_gene: TRBV19
d_gene: TRBD1
CDR3aa: CASSRRDRVRYGGYTF
CDR3nt: TGTGCCAGTAGCCGCCGGGACAGGGTGCGATATGGTGGCTACACCTTC

abundance: .
j_gene: TRBJ1-4
v_gene: TRBV5-1
d_gene: .
CDR3aa: CASSEGVANEKLFF
CDR3nt: TGCGCCAGCAGCGAGGGGGTCGCTAATGAAAAACTGTTTTTT

abundance: few
j_gene: TRBJ1-4
v_gene: TRBV5-4
d_gene: TRBD1
CDR3aa: CASSSGQGVEKLFF
CDR3nt: TGTGCCAGCAGCTCGGGACAGGGGGTTGAAAAACTGTTTTTT

abundance: few
j_gene: TRBJ1-1
v_gene: TRBV18
d_gene: TRBD1
CDR3aa: CASSGGQGNVAEAFF
CDR3nt: TGTGCCAGCTCAGGGGGACAGGGTAACGTCGCTGAAGCTTTCTTT

abundance: .
j_gene: TRBJ2-1
v_gene: TRBV5-6
d_gene: TRBD1
CDR3aa: CASSLVWDRVSYNEQFF
CDR3nt: TGTGCCAGCAGCTTGGTCTGGGACAGGGTCTCCTACAATGAGCAGTTCTTC

abundance: .
j_gene: TRBJ2-5
v_gene: TRBV5-1
d_gene: .
CDR3aa: CASSLALGSKSETQYF
CDR3nt: TGCGCCAGCAGCTTGGCCCTCGGGTCAAAGTCGGAGACCCAGTACTTC

abundance: .
j_gene: TRBJ1-1
v_gene: TRBV2
d_gene: .
CDR3aa: CAYRGGEWNTEAFF
CDR3nt: TGTGCATACCGTGGGGGGGAATGGAACACTGAAGCTTTCTTT

abundance: .
j_gene: TRBJ2-1
v_gene: TRBV7-6
d_gene: TRBD2
CDR3aa: CASSLGGPSGRIYNEQFF
CDR3nt: TGTGCCAGCAGCTTAGGGGGGCCTAGCGGGAGGATCTACAATGAGCAGTTCTTC

abundance: .
j_gene: TRBJ2-3
v_gene: TRBV5-4
d_gene: TRBD2
CDR3aa: CASSFLAGGRTDTQYF
CDR3nt: TGTGCCAGCAGCTTTTTAGCGGGAGGTCGAACAGATACGCAGTATTTT